These 11 T cell receptor beta chains share one sample of origin, sequenced in a study of tumor-infiltrating lymphocytes in primary liver carcinoma. TCR beta cDNA was prepared out of roughly 450 ng total RNA by means of a constant-region primer. Slightly modified ARM-PCR served as the procedure for the TCR beta libraries. These libraries came from three rounds of nested multiplex PCR. Amplification in the first two PCR rounds was performed using TRBV1-TRBV30 forward primers and a C-beta reverse primer for approximately 10 cycles each. MiXCR, applied by TCRdb to the multiplex PCR reads, yields one record per CDR3 protein. The sample shows about 320,000 distinct CDR3 sequences, about 62% of them seen only once. Unsorted whole blood yielded the blood RNA, and germline DNA was also extracted. Sequences were obtained from peripheral blood. These receptors all come from a middle-aged man with primary liver carcinoma and hepatitis B virus infection.

As to this clonotype: This may arise from a read error, as a much more abundant clone is one base away. The V and J genes are TRBV6-1 and TRBJ1-6, with 12 bases that match TRBD1. V gave up 7 bases and J gave up 11 bases; unmatched junction bases: 6. The length of the CDR3 is 14 residues. CDR1 and CDR2 (germline): MNHNS, SASEGT. CDR3 DNA: TGTGCCAGCATCCCGGGACAGGGGGCTCCACCCCTCCACTTT. Protein: CASIPGQGAPPLHF.

There are a few counts of this clonotype. The chain couples TRBV2 to TRBJ1-2; TRBD1 is a possible D gene (5 bases). Germline loops: CDR1 SNHLY, CDR2 FYNNEI. Trimming stripped 6 bases from V and 2 bases from J, with 10 bases between. There are 13 residues in the CDR3. The DNA of the CDR3 is TGTGCCAGCAGATCCGGGACGAACTATGGCTACACCTTC. Translation: CASRSGTNYGYTF.

With regard to this clonotype: A single base separates this from a much larger clone, so it may be a read error. This chain joins TRBV12-3 or TRBV12-4 and TRBJ1-5, with D perhaps matching TRBD1 (6 bases). The CDR3 is 14 amino acids. CDR3 bases: TGTGCCGGCAGTTTGTCAGGGGACCATCAGCCCCAGCATTTT. Its protein is CAGSLSGDHQPQHF.

Points on this clonotype: Sequence at one end of the junction differs from germline and may be a read error. The V call is TRBV10-3, the J call TRBJ1-5; 7 bases line up with TRBD1. The germline V gene encodes CDR1 ENHRY and CDR2 SYGVKD. This CDR3 spans 14 amino acids. CDR3 DNA sequence: TGTGTCATCAGTGATGGAGGGGGCGGTCAGCCCCAGCATTTT. Translated: CVISDGGGGQPQHF.

Points on this clonotype: The CDR3 ends on some other residue instead of the conserved phenylalanine or tryptophan, so this is likely a read error. The chain links TRBV5-6 to TRBJ2-5; maybe TRBD2 (6 bases). V lost 4 bases and J lost 5, with 15 bases in between. This CDR3 has 14 residues. CDR1 and CDR2 (germline): SGHDT, YYEEEE. CDR3 region: CASSRVLGGETQYL. As DNA, the CDR3 is TGTGCCAGCAGCCGGGTCTTAGGAGGGGAGACCCAGTACTTA.

This clonotype was seen only once. A much more abundant neighbour one base away suggests this may be a read error. The chain uses TRBV14 and TRBJ2-1; TRBD2 matches 11 bases. The CDR3 spans 18 residues. The germline CDR1 and CDR2 sequences are SGHDN and FVKESK. CDR3 in amino acids: CASSQDRGLAGYYNVQFF. In DNA form, the CDR3 reads TGTGCCAGCAGCCAAGACCGCGGACTAGCGGGTTACTACAATGTGCAGTTCTTC.

This clonotype was found once. With a much larger clone just one base away, this may be a read error. The chain joins TRBV5-6 to TRBJ2-4; D is unclear. The germline V and J ends were trimmed by 4 bases and 0 bases, with 8 bases remaining between them. Per germline, CDR1 SGHDT and CDR2 YYEEEE. This CDR3 has 14 residues. CDR3 protein: CASSLSVAKNIQYF. CDR3 in DNA: TGTGCCAGCAGCCTTTCGGTAGCCAAAAACATTCAGTACTTC.

Comments on this clonotype: A junction boundary mismatches the germline segment, possibly from a read error. In DNA form, the CDR3 reads TGTGCCAGCAGTCACCTTCGGACAGGGACTGAAAAACTGTCTTTT. Its translation is CASSHLRTGTEKLSF. The chain combines TRBV11-2 with TRBJ1-4; 8 bases align to TRBD1. The CDR3 extends over 15 amino acids. CDR1 is SGHAT and CDR2 is FQNNGV in the germline V gene. Filled out from reference TRBV11-2 and TRBJ1-4, the complete variable domain reads EAGVAQSPRYKIIEKRQSVAFWCNPISGHATLYWYQQILGQGPKLLIQFQNNGVVDDSQLPKDRFSAERLKGVDSTLKIQPAKLEDSAVYLCASSHLRTGTEKLSFGSGTQLSVL.

With respect to this clonotype: The junction differs from germline at one of its ends, possibly a read error. The V gene is TRBV5-4, the J gene TRBJ2-5; the D call may be TRBD1 or TRBD2 (5 bases each). The germline CDR1 and CDR2 sequences are SGHNT and YYREEE (reference sequence). The CDR3 spans 13 residues. The CDR3: CASTIWGMGTQYF. CDR3 bases: TGTGCTAGCACCATTTGGGGGATGGGGACCCAGTACTTC.

This chain links TRBV5-4 with TRBJ2-3; D is possibly TRBD2 (5 bases). The CDR3 is 13 amino acids. V lost 4 bases to trimming and J lost 4 bases, with 10 bases between them. Looked up from germline, CDR1 is SGHNT and CDR2 is YYREEE (reference sequence). CDR3 sequence (DNA): TGTGCCAGCAGCGGGAGTAGCGCAGATACGCAGTATTTT. It specifies CASSGSSADTQYF.

This clonotype occurred many times. This chain joins TRBV6-1 and TRBJ2-6; D not resolved. Germline V gene lookup returns CDR1 MNHNS and CDR2 SASEGT. V was shortened by 6 bases and J by 0 bases, with 12 bases between the two germline ends. The CDR3 extends over 16 amino acids. The chain's CDR3 is CASRTSPNSGANVLTF. The CDR3 DNA is TGTGCCAGCAGAACCAGCCCCAACTCTGGGGCCAACGTCCTGACTTTC.